These T cell receptor beta chains were read from a single sample in a study of tumor-infiltrating lymphocytes in oesophageal squamous cell carcinoma. TCRdb passed the PCR reads through MiXCR, listing each CDR3 protein once. The data show around 16,000 distinct CDR3 sequences, with around 50% seen just once and approximately 15% held by the top ten. Sequencing was carried out using esophageal tumor tissue. The receptors were gathered from a male donor with esophageal squamous cell carcinoma. CDR3s include the opening cysteine and the closing phenylalanine or tryptophan. D genes are given only for firm matches. Expanded clones get a size class; other rows say once, few or many, or leave the size out.

>TRBV3-1|few|TRBD1|TRBJ2-7
CASSPGQGPYEQYF
TGTGCCAGCAGCCCGGGACAGGGCCCCTACGAGCAGTACTTC
>TRBV7-8|NA|NA|TRBJ2-1
CASSLNRVPVSYNEQFF
TGTGCCAGCAGCTTAAACAGGGTCCCGGTGTCCTACAATGAGCAGTTCTTC
>TRBV7-2|NA|TRBD2|TRBJ2-7
CASSWGLADPYEQYF
TGTGCCAGCAGCTGGGGACTAGCGGATCCCTACGAGCAGTACTTC
>TRBV28|NA|NA|TRBJ2-1
CASSRDRVLAGANEQFF
TGTGCCAGCAGCCGGGACAGGGTCCTAGCGGGAGCCAATGAGCAGTTCTTC
>TRBV12-3/TRBV12-4|NA|NA|TRBJ2-6
CASSLSGRSGANVLTF
TGTGCCAGCAGTTTATCAGGCCGCTCTGGGGCCAACGTCCTGACTTTC
>TRBV7-3|few|TRBD1|TRBJ2-1
CASSFGQGTYNEQFF
TGTGCCAGCAGCTTCGGACAGGGAACCTACAATGAGCAGTTCTTC
>TRBV12-3/TRBV12-4|NA|NA|TRBJ2-1
CASQRSGAGEQFF
TGTGCCAGCCAACGGTCGGGGGCTGGTGAGCAGTTCTTC
>TRBV11-2|many|NA|TRBJ2-3
CASRDVTDTQYF
TGTGCCAGCAGAGATGTAACAGATACGCAGTATTTT
>TRBV7-2|many|NA|TRBJ1-5
CATRVGNQPQHF
TGTGCCACCAGGGTGGGCAATCAGCCCCAGCATTTT
>TRBV28|few|TRBD2|TRBJ2-5
CASSPGLAGSDEQYF
TGTGCCAGCAGTCCCGGACTAGCGGGGAGCGATGAGCAGTACTTC
>TRBV12-3/TRBV12-4|NA|NA|TRBJ1-1
CASRQDQNTEAFF
TGTGCCAGCAGGCAGGACCAAAACACTGAAGCTTTCTTT
>TRBV7-9|NA|NA|TRBJ1-2
CASSSGSYGYTF
TGTGCCAGCAGTTCAGGGTCCTATGGCTACACCTTC
>TRBV7-6|NA|NA|TRBJ1-4
CASSPNRAREKLFF
TGTGCCAGCAGCCCAAACAGGGCGAGGGAAAAACTGTTTTTT
>TRBV7-2|NA|NA|TRBJ1-4
CASSSLGVGEKLFF
TGTGCCAGCAGCAGCTTGGGGGTCGGTGAAAAACTGTTTTTT
>TRBV5-1|many|TRBD1|TRBJ1-2
CASSGRTTGSSHGYTF
TGCGCCAGCAGCGGGCGCACGACAGGGTCTTCCCATGGCTACACCTTC
>TRBV7-8|NA|NA|TRBJ2-7
CASSLQQDTQYF
TGTGCCAGCAGCTTGCAGCAAGATACGCAGTACTTC
>TRBV7-9|once|TRBD2|TRBJ2-3
CASSSTSGPQGTQYF
TGTGCCAGCAGCTCCACTAGCGGACCTCAGGGTACGCAGTATTTT
>TRBV7-6|NA|NA|TRBJ2-7
CASSLDPFSEQYF
TGTGCCAGCAGCTTAGACCCTTTTAGCGAGCAGTACTTC
>TRBV7-2|NA|NA|TRBJ2-3
CASSLSHNSDTQYF
TGTGCCAGCAGCTTAAGTCATAACTCAGATACGCAGTATTTT
>TRBV7-4|once|NA|TRBJ1-1
CASSKLGGNTEAFF
TGTGCCAGCAGCAAGTTGGGGGGGAACACTGAAGCTTTCTTT
>TRBV28|many|NA|TRBJ1-6
CASISSNPSPLHF
TGTGCCAGCATATCATCTAACCCCTCACCCCTCCACTTT
>TRBV11-2|NA|NA|TRBJ2-6
CASSVGTF
TGTGCCAGCAGCGTGGGGACTTTC
>TRBV7-2|large|NA|TRBJ2-6
CASSRSGAGANVLTF
TGTGCCAGCAGTCGCAGCGGAGCTGGGGCCAACGTCCTGACTTTC
>TRBV28|many|NA|TRBJ1-1
CASSLRRPGTEAFF
TGTGCCAGCAGTCTGAGAAGACCGGGCACTGAAGCTTTCTTT
>TRBV7-2|few|TRBD2|TRBJ2-7
CASSLSSGRGSYEQYF
TGTGCCAGCAGCTTATCTAGCGGGAGAGGTAGCTACGAGCAGTACTTC
>TRBV5-1|many|NA|TRBJ1-1
CASSLAAGRENTEAFF
TGCGCCAGCAGCTTGGCGGCAGGGAGGGAGAACACTGAAGCTTTCTTT
>TRBV19|many|NA|TRBJ2-3
CASRPTLATPTDTQYF
TGTGCCAGTAGACCCACTCTTGCCACACCCACAGATACGCAGTATTTT
>TRBV28|NA|NA|TRBJ2-2
CASYDPNTGELFF
TGTGCCAGCTATGACCCGAACACCGGGGAGCTGTTTTTT
>TRBV7-2|NA|TRBD1|TRBJ2-1
CASSRDRVNEQFF
TGTGCCAGCAGCCGGGACAGGGTCAATGAGCAGTTCTTC
>TRBV12-3/TRBV12-4|NA|NA|TRBJ2-2
CANLSLTGELFF
TGTGCCAACCTCAGCCTTACCGGGGAGCTGTTTTTT
>TRBV7-9|NA|TRBD2|TRBJ2-7
CASRRNGDGGEQYF
TGTGCCAGCCGCAGAAACGGAGACGGGGGGGAGCAGTACTTC
>TRBV6-1|NA|NA|TRBJ2-7
CASSERRESSYEQYF
TGTGCCAGCAGTGAACGGCGGGAAAGCTCCTACGAGCAGTACTTC
>TRBV7-7|few|TRBD2|TRBJ2-5
CASSLGAGQETQYF
TGTGCTAGCAGCTTAGGAGCGGGGCAAGAGACCCAGTACTTC
>TRBV6-1|NA|TRBD2|TRBJ2-7
CASSALSSGGYHEQYF
TGTGCCAGCAGTGCCTTGTCTAGCGGGGGTTACCACGAGCAGTACTTC
>TRBV6-2/TRBV6-3|once|NA|TRBJ2-7
CASRRPGATYEQYF
TGTGCCAGCAGGAGGCCAGGGGCAACCTACGAGCAGTACTTC
>TRBV28|NA|TRBD1|TRBJ2-1
CASSSLHRGNEQFF
TGTGCCAGCAGTTCATTACACAGGGGAAATGAGCAGTTCTTC
>TRBV7-4|NA|NA|TRBJ2-7
CASSPANYEQYF
TGTGCCAGCAGCCCAGCCAACTACGAGCAGTACTTC
>TRBV28|many|NA|TRBJ1-4
CASSRFEKLFF
TGTGCCAGCAGTAGGTTTGAAAAACTGTTTTTT
>TRBV7-8|few|NA|TRBJ2-2
CASSLVVPGLGELFF
TGTGCCAGCAGCTTAGTGGTCCCGGGTCTCGGGGAGCTGTTTTTT
>TRBV6-2/TRBV6-3|NA|TRBD2|TRBJ2-4
CASKGGGMTSGRLNIQYF
TGTGCCAGCAAGGGCGGAGGAATGACTAGCGGGAGGCTAAACATTCAGTACTTC
>TRBV6-5|NA|NA|TRBJ2-5
CASSYAGSETQYF
TGTGCCAGCAGTTACGCGGGATCGGAGACCCAGTACTTC
>TRBV7-6|few|NA|TRBJ1-5
CASSLEPGGNQPQHF
TGTGCCAGCAGCTTAGAACCAGGGGGCAATCAGCCCCAGCATTTT
>TRBV11-3|NA|NA|TRBJ2-2
CASSLDGPGELFF
TGTGCCAGCAGCTTAGATGGGCCCGGGGAGCTGTTTTTT
>TRBV7-9|few|NA|TRBJ2-1
CASSFSSTLSNEQFF
TGTGCCAGCAGCTTTTCGAGCACCCTGAGCAATGAGCAGTTCTTC
>TRBV7-2|few|NA|TRBJ2-3
CASSFRPNHDTQYF
TGTGCCAGCAGCTTCCGTCCGAACCACGATACGCAGTATTTT
>TRBV7-2|NA|TRBD1|TRBJ1-2
CASSLRDRKEGGYTF
TGTGCCAGCAGCTTAAGGGACAGAAAAGAAGGCGGCTACACCTTC
>TRBV6-6|NA|TRBD2|TRBJ2-1
CASSKGLQSSYNEQFF
TGTGCCAGCAGTAAGGGACTACAGAGCTCCTACAATGAGCAGTTCTTC
>TRBV7-9|NA|NA|TRBJ1-1
CASSLYTGGTEAFF
TGTGCCAGCAGCTTATATACGGGGGGGACTGAAGCTTTCTTT
>TRBV4-1|few|NA|TRBJ2-5
CASSQVGPQETQYF
TGCGCCAGCAGCCAAGTAGGGCCCCAAGAGACCCAGTACTTC
>TRBV7-8|few|TRBD2|TRBJ2-7
CASSSGLGLSYEQYF
TGTGCCAGCAGCTCCGGACTAGGACTCTCCTACGAGCAGTACTTC